This T cell receptor beta chain is from a study of control samples from healthy donors and cancer patients. Sequencing was performed with immunoSEQ multiplex PCR; in TCRdb, only in-frame clones are kept and a portion is missing. The table records some 130,000 clones, around nine tenths of them present only once. This clone was found once. CDR1 SGDLS and CDR2 YYNGEE come from the germline V gene. V gave up 6 bases and J gave up 1 base, with 13 bases separating them. The CDR3 is 14 amino acids. The sample taken for sequencing was blood. The receptor comes from a young man in good health. The rearrangement links TRBV9 to TRBJ1-2; D remains unclear. CDR3 sequence (DNA): TGTGCCAGCACGGCCATAGGTTTTAACTATGGCTACACCTTC. It codes for CASTAIGFNYGYTF.